This paragraph covers one T cell receptor beta chain sequence. Only a few counts were recorded for this clone. No cognate antigen has been identified for it. Per-base qualities were not stored, and no clone one base away is much larger. This specimen comes from a study of blood T cell repertoires in COVID-19 (dated by TCRdb to 2018 to 2021). As for the study more broadly: Collaborator samples came from the United States, Italy and Spain and covered acute and convalescent phases of COVID-19. The prospective study material was composed of cDNA or gDNA derived from T cells, B-cell-depleted T cells, or PBMCs. The dataset comprised deeply sampled blood TCRbeta repertoires from subjects exposed to, actively infected with, or recovered from COVID-19. The repertoires were made available in a free public database intended to serve as a resource for research on the immune response to SARS-CoV-2. The samples were drawn from two sources: the first 160 participants of the ongoing ImmuneRACE study, and fewer than 1,500 subjects contributed by 6 global collaborators. The sample metadata nearly always contained a de-identified subject ID, COVID-19 status, age in years and sex. HLA class I and class II types, where available, came from metadata supplied by the sample provider rather than from assay-based typing. Study-wide findings and limitations: The amount of clinical and demographic metadata varied by source and participant and was provided uncurated.

From its cysteine to its phenylalanine, the CDR3 spans 17 amino acids. CDR3 DNA is the only sequence kept; it has 51 bases, read in frame from the first base. Sequences SGHTA (CDR1) and FQGNSA (CDR2) are obtained from the germline V gene. V and J are truncated by 5 bases and 2 bases respectively, leaving an intervening sequence of 21 bases. Participants in the prospective study were aged about 18 to 90 years, lived in 20 to 30 United States geographic areas, and enrolled through a virtual design. In the prospective study, participants were assigned to cohorts based on the clinical history participants reported in a screening survey and a study questionnaire. In the prospective study, mobile phlebotomists collected whole blood, serum and a nasopharyngeal or oropharyngeal swab from each participant. Over an approximately 2-month period, participants in the prospective study had the option of providing additional blood draws and questionnaires. Before DNA extraction, prospective study blood samples were shipped either frozen or at room temperature.

The immunoSEQ Assay, a bias-controlled multiplex PCR, was used to amplify TCRbeta CDR3 regions from genomic DNA. In the source study's methods: The number of nucleated cells in each sample was estimated from the amplification of reference gene primers within the assay. Sequence reads were collapsed and filtered to measure the absolute abundance of every unique TCRbeta CDR3 rearrangement. For each sample, productive Simpson clonality was calculated as the square root of Simpson's diversity index over productive rearrangements. The table was pulled from immuneACCESS by TCRdb, which kept in-frame rearrangements only. Such tables lose some clones; where checked, under half of the loss comes from unresolved V genes, and the rest has no known cause. For V, J and clone size, that table is used; D and trimming come from the DNA. The sample yields about 240,000 clones; over 80% were counted once. The ten largest clones capture 2.5% to 3% of the sample.

This TCR came from a woman younger than 45 with acute COVID-19. The rearrangement joined TRBV7-2 to TRBJ1-2; the D segment could be TRBD1, given 5 matching bases. Sequenced sample: PBMCs or T cells enriched from blood (not recorded which). The DNA sequence is as follows: TGTGCCAGCAGCGAGAGGACGGGACTGCACCACAACTATGGCTACACCTTC. It translates as CASSERTGLHHNYGYTF.